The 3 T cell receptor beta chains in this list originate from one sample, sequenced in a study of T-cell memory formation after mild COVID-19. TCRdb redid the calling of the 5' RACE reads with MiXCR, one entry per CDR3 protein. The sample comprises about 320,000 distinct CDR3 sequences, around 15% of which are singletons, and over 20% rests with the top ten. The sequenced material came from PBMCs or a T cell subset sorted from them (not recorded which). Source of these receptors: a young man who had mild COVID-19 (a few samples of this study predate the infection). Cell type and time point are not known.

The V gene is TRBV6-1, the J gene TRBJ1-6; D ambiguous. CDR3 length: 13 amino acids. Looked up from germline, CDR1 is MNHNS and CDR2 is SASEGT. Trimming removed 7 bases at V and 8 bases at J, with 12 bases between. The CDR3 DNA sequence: TGTGCCAGCACTCAAGGGAATGATTCACCCCTCCACTTT. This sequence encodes CASTQGNDSPLHF.

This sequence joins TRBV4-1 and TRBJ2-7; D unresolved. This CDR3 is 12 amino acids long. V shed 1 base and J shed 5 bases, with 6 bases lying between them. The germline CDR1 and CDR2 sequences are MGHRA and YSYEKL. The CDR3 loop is CASSQVGDEQYF. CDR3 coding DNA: TGCGCCAGCAGCCAAGTAGGTGACGAGCAGTACTTC.

Here the CDR3 DNA reads TGCGCCAGCAGTCGACAGGCGACCGGTCAGCCCCAGCATTTT. This sequence encodes CASSRQATGQPQHF. V gene TRBV23-1 combines with J gene TRBJ1-5; perhaps TRBD1 as D (6 bases). TRBV23-1 is noted as an ORF with a role that remains uncertain. The CDR3 is 14 amino acids. V lost 4 bases, J lost 6 bases, and 13 bases lay in between.